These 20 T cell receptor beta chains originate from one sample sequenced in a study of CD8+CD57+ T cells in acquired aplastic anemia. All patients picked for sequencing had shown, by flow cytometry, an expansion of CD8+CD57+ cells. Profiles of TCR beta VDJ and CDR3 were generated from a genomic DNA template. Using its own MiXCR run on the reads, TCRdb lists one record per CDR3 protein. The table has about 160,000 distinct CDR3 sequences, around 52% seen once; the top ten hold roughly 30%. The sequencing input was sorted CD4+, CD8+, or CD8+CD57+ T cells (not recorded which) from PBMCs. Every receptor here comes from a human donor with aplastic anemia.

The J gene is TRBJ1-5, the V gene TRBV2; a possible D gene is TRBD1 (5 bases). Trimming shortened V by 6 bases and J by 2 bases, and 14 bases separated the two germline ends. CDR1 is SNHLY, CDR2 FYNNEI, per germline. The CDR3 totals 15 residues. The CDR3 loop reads CASSRTGDGNQPQHF. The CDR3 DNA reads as TGTGCCAGCAGCCGAACGGGGGACGGCAATCAGCCCCAGCATTTT.

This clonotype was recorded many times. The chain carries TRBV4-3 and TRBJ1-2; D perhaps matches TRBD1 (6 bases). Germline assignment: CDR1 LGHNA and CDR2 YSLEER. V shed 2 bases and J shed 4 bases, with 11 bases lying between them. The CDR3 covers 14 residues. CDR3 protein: CASSQTDRPYGYTF. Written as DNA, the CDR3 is TGCGCCAGCAGCCAAACCGACAGGCCCTATGGCTACACCTTC.

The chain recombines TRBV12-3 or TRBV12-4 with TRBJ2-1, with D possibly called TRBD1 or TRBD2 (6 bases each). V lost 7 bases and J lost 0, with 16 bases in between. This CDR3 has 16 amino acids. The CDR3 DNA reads TGTGCCAGCACCGGGGGCCGGGGCCACTCCTACAATGAGCAGTTCTTC. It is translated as CASTGGRGHSYNEQFF.

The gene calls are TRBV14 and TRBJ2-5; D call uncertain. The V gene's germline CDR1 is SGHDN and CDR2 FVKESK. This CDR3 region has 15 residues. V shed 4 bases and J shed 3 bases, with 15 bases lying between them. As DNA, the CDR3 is TGTGCCAGCAGCCCATTCCCTCGAGAGGAAGAGACCCAGTACTTC. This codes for CASSPFPREEETQYF.

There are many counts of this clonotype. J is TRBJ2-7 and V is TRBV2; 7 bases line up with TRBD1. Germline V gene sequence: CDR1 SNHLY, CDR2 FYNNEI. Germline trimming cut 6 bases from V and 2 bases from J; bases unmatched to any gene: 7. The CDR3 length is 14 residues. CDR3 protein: CASRETGIAYEQYF. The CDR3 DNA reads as TGTGCCAGCAGAGAGACAGGGATCGCCTACGAGCAGTACTTC.

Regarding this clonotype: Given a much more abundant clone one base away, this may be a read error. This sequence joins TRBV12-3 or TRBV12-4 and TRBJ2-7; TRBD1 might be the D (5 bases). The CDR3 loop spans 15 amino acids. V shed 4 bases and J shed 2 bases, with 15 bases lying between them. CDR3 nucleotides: TGTGCCAGCAGTTCAGTAGGGGTTTACCCCTACGAGCAGTACTTC. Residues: CASSSVGVYPYEQYF.

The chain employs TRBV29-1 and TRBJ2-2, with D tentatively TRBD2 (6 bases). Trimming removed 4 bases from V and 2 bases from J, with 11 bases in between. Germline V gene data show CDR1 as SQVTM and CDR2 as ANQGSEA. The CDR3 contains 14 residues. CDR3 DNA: TGCAGCGTTGCGTGGACTACTAACACCGGGGAGCTGTTTTTT. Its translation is CSVAWTTNTGELFF.

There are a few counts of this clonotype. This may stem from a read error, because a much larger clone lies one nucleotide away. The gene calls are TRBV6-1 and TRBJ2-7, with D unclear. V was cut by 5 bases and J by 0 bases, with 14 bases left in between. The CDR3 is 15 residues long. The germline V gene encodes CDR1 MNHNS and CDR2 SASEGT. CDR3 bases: TGTGCCAGCAGTCATTTAGGCTCGCGCTCCTACGAGCAGTACTTC. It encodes CASSHLGSRSYEQYF.

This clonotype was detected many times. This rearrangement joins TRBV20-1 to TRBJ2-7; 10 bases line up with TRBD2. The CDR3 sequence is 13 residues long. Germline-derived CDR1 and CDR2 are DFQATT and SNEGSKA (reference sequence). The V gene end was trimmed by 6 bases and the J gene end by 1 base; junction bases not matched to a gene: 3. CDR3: CSAGTSESYEQYF. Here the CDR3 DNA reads TGCAGTGCGGGGACTAGCGAATCCTACGAGCAGTACTTC.

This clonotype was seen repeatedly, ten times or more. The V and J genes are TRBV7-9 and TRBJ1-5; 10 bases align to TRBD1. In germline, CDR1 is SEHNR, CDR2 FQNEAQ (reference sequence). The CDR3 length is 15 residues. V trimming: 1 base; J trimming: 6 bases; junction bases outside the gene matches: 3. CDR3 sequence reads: CASSLGDRGGQPQHF. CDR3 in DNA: TGTGCCAGCAGCTTAGGGGACAGGGGAGGTCAGCCCCAGCATTTT.

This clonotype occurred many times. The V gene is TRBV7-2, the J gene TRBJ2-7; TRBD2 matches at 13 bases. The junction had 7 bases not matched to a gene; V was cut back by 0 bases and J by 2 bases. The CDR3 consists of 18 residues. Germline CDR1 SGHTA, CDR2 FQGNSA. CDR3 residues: CASSLAWRTSGRTYEQYF. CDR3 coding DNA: TGTGCCAGCAGCTTAGCGTGGAGGACTAGCGGGAGAACCTACGAGCAGTACTTC.

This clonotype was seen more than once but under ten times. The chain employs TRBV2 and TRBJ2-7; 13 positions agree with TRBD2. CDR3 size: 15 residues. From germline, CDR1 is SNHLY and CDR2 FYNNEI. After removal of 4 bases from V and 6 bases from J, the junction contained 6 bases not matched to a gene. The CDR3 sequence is CASSARTSGSAEQYF. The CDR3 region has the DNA TGTGCCAGCAGTGCTAGGACTAGCGGGAGTGCCGAGCAGTACTTC.

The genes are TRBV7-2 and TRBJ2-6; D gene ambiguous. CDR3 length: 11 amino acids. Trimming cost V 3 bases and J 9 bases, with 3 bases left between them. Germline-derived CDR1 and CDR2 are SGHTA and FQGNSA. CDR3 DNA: TGTGCCAGCAGCTTGGGCAACGTCCTGACTTTC. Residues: CASSLGNVLTF.

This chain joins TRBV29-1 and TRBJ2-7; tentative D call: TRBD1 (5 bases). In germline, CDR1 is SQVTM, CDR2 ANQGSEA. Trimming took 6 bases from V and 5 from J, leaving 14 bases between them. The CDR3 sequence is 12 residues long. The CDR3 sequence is CSVAQAPHEQYF. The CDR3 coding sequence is TGCAGCGTAGCACAGGCCCCCCACGAGCAGTACTTC.

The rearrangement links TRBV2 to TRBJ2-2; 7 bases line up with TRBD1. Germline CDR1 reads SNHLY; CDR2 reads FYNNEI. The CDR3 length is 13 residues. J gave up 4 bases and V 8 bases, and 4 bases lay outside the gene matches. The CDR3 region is CASGGQITGELFF. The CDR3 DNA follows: TGTGCCAGCGGGGGACAGATCACCGGGGAGCTGTTTTTT. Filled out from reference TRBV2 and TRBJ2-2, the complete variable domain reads EPEVTQTPSHQVTQMGQEVILRCVPISNHLYFYWYRQILGQKVEFLVSFYNNEISEKSEIFDDQFSVERPDGSNFTLKIRSTKLEDSAMYFCASGGQITGELFFGEGSRLTVL.

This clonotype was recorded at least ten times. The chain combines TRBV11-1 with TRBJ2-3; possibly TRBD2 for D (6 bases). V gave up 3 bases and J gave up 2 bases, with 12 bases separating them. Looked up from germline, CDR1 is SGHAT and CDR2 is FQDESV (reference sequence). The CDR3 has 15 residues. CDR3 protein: CASSLGTAYTDTQYF. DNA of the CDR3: TGTGCCAGCAGCTTGGGGACTGCCTACACAGATACGCAGTATTTT.

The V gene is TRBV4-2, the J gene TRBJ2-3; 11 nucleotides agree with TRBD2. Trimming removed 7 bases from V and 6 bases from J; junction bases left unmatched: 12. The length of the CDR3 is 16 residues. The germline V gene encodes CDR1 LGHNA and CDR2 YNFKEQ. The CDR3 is CASTIAGGQGGDTQYF. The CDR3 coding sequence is TGTGCCAGCACTATAGCGGGAGGGCAGGGGGGGGATACGCAGTATTTT.

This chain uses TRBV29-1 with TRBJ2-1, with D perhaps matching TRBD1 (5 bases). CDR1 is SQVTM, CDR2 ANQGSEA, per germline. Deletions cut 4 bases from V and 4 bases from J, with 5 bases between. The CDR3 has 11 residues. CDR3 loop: CSVGQYNEQFF. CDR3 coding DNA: TGCAGCGTTGGACAGTACAATGAGCAGTTCTTC.

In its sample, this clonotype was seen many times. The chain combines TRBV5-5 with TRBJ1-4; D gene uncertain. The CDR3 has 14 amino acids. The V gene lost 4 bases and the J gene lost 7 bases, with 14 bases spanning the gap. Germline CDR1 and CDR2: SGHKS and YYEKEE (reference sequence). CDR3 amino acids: CASSHGDPSEKLFF. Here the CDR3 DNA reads TGTGCCAGCAGCCACGGAGACCCTAGTGAAAAACTGTTTTTT.

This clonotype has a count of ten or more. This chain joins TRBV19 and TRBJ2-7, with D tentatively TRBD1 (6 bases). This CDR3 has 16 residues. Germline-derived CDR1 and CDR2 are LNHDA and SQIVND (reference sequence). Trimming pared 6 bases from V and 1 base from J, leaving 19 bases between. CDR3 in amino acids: CASSNPISTGSYEQYF. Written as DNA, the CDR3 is TGTGCCAGTAGCAACCCGATCTCGACAGGATCCTACGAGCAGTACTTC.